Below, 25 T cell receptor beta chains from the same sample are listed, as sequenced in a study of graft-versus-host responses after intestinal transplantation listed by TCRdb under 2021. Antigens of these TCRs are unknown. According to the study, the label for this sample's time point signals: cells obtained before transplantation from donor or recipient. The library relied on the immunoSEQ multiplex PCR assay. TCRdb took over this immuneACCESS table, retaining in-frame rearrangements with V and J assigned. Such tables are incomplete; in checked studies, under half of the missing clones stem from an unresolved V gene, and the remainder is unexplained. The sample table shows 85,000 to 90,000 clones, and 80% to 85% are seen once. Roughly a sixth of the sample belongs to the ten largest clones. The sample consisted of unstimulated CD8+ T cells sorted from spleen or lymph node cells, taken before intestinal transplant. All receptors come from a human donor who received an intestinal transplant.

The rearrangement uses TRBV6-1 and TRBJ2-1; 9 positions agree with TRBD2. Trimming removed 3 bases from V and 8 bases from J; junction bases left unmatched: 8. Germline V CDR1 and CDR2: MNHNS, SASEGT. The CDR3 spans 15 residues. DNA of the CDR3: TGTGCCAGCAGTGATTATGCGGGGGGGCCCGATGAGCAGTTCTTC. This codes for CASSDYAGGPDEQFF.

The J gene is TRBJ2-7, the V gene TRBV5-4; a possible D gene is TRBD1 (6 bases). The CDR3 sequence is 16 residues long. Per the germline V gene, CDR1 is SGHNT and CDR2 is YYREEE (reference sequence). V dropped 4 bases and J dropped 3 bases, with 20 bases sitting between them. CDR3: CASSPSRDIGNYEQYF. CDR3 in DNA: TGTGCCAGCAGCCCATCCCGGGACATCGGGAACTACGAGCAGTACTTC.

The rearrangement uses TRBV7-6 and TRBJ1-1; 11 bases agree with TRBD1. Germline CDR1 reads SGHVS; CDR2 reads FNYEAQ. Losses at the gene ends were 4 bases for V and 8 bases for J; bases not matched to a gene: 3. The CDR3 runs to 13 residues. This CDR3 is CASSSRTGGEAFF. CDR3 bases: TGTGCCAGCAGCTCTCGGACAGGGGGCGAAGCTTTCTTT.

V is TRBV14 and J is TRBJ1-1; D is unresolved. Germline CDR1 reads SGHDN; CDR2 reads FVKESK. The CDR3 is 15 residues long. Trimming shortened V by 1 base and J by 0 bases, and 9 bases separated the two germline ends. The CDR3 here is CASSQVTTLNTEAFF. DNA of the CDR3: TGTGCCAGCAGCCAAGTCACAACTCTGAACACTGAAGCTTTCTTT.

The CDR3 region has the DNA TGTGCCAGCAGTTTGGGGGGGGTAAACAATGAGCAGTTCTTC. Its translation: CASSLGGVNNEQFF. This chain joins TRBV6-6 and TRBJ2-1, with TRBD2 matching 7 bases. Germline V lookup: CDR1 MNHNY, CDR2 SVGAGI (reference sequence). With 4 bases clipped from V and 5 bases from J, the junction kept 5 bases outside the gene matches. There are 14 residues in the CDR3.

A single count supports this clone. The CDR3 DNA reads TGTGCCAGCAGCGTACAGCGGAGCACAGATACGCAGTATTTT. It translates to CASSVQRSTDTQYF. The chain links TRBV9 to TRBJ2-3; D perhaps matches TRBD2 (5 bases). The CDR3 loop spans 14 amino acids. Germline V gives CDR1 SGDLS, CDR2 YYNGEE. Trimming left V 1 base short and J 0 bases short, with 6 bases between.

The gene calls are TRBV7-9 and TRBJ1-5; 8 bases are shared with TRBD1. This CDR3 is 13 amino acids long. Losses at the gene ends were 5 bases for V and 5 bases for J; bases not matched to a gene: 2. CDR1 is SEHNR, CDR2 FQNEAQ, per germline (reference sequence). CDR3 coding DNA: TGTGCCAGCAGCGGACAGGGTTATCAGCCCCAGCATTTT. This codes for CASSGQGYQPQHF.

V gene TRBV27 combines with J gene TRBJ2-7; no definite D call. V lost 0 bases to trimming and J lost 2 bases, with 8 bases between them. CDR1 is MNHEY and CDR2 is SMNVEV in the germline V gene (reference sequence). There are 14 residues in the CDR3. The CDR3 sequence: CASSLSYNPYEQYF. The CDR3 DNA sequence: TGTGCCAGCAGTTTATCCTACAACCCCTACGAGCAGTACTTC.

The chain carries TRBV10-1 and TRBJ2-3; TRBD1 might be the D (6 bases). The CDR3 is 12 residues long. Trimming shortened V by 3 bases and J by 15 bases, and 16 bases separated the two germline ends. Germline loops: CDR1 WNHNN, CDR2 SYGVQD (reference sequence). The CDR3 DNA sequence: TGCGCCAGCAGTGATGAGGGGGTGGCTTCTTATTTT. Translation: CASSDEGVASYF.

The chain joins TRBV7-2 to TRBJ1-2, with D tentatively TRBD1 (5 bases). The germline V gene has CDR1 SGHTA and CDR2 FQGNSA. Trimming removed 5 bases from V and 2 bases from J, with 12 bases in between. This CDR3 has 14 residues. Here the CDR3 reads CASSQEEGNYGYTF. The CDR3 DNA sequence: TGTGCCAGCAGCCAAGAGGAGGGGAACTATGGCTACACCTTC.

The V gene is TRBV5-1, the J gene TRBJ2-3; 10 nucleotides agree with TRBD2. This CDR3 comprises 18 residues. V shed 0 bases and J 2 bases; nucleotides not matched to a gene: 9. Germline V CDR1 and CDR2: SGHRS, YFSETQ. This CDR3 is CASSLEAPGTSATDTQYF. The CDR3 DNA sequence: TGCGCCAGCAGCTTGGAGGCTCCCGGGACTAGCGCCACAGATACGCAGTATTTT.

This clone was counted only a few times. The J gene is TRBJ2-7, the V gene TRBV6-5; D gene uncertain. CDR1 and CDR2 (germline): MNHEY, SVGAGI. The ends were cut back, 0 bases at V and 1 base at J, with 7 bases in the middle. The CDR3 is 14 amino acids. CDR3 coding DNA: TGTGCCAGCAGTTACTCAGGACCTTCCTACGAGCAGTACTTC. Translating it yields CASSYSGPSYEQYF.

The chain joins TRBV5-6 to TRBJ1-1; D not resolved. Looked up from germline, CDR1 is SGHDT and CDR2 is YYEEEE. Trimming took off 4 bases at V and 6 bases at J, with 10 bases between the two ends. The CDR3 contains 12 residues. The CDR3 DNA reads TGTGCCAGCAGCCAAGGAGAGGCTGAAGCTTTCTTT. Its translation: CASSQGEAEAFF.

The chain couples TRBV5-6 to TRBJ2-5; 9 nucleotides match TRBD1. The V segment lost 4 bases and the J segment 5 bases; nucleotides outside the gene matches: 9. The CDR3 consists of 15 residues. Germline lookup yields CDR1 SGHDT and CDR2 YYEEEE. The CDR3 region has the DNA TGTGCCAGCAGCACCGCCGGGACAGGGTTCGAGACCCAGTACTTC. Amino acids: CASSTAGTGFETQYF.

CDR3 region: CASSDGINEQFF. In DNA, the CDR3 is TGTGCCAGCAGTGATGGCATCAATGAGCAGTTCTTC. J is TRBJ2-1 and V is TRBV6-5; unclear D gene. With 5 bases removed from V and 6 bases from J, the gap between germline ends came to 8 bases. The CDR3 has 12 amino acids. From germline, CDR1 is MNHEY and CDR2 SVGAGI.

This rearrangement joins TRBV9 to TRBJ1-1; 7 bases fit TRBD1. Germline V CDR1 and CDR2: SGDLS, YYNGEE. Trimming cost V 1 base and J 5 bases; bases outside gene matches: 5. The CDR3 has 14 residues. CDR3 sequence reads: CASSVYEGATEAFF. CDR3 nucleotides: TGTGCCAGCAGCGTATATGAGGGGGCAACTGAAGCTTTCTTT.

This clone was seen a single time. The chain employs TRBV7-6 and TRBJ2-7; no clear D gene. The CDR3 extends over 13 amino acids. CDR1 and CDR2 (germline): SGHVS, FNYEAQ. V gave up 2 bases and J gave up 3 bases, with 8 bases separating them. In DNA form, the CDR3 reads TGTGCCAGCAGCTTACCCGACGGCTACGAGCAGTACTTC. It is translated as CASSLPDGYEQYF.

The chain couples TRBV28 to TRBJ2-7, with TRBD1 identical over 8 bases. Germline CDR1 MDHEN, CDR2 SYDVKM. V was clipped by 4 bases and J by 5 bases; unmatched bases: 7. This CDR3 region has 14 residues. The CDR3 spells CASSSVTGEHEQYF. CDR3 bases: TGTGCCAGCAGTTCTGTGACAGGGGAGCACGAGCAGTACTTC.

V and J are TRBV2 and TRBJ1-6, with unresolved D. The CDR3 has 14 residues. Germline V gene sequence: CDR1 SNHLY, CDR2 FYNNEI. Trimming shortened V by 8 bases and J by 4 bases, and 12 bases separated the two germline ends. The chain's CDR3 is CASSGADYNSPLHF. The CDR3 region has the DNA TGTGCCAGCTCCGGCGCGGATTATAATTCACCCCTCCACTTT.

The CDR3 nucleotides are TGCGCCAGCAGCCAACACGGTCAAGAGACCCAGTACTTC. Translating it yields CASSQHGQETQYF. V gene TRBV4-1 combines with J gene TRBJ2-5; the D is unclear. V dropped 2 bases and J dropped 2 bases, with 6 bases sitting between them. Germline CDR1 and CDR2: MGHRA and YSYEKL. The CDR3 is made up of 13 amino acids.

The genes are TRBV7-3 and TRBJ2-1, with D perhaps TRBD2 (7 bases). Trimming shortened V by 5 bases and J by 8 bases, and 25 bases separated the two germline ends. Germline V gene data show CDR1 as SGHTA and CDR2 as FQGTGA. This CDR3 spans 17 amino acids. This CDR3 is CASSLDSRDYNLDEQFF. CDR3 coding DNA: TGTGCCAGCAGCCTGGACAGCCGGGACTATAATCTCGATGAGCAGTTCTTC.

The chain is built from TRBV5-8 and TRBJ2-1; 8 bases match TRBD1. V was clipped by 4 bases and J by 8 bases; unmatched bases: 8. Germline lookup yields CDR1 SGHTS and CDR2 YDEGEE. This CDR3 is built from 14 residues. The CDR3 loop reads CASSPGQGSDEQFF. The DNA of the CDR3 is TGTGCCAGCAGCCCCGGACAGGGTTCGGATGAGCAGTTCTTC.

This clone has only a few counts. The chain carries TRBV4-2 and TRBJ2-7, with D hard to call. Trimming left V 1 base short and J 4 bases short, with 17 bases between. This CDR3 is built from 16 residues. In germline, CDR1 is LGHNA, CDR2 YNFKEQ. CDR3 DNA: TGTGCCAGCAGCCAAGCGGCGTTGGGTGGCGGATACGAGCAGTACTTC. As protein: CASSQAALGGGYEQYF.

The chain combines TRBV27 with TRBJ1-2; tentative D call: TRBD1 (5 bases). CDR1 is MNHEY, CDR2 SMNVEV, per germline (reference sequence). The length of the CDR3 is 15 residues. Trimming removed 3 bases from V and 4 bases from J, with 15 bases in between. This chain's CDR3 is CASSLGPPGPYGYTF. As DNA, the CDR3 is TGTGCCAGCAGTTTGGGACCTCCCGGCCCCTATGGCTACACCTTC.

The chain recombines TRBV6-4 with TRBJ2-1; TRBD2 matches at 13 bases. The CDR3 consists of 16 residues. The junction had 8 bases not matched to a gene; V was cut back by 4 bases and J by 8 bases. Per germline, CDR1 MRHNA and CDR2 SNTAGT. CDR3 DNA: TGTGCCAGCAGTGGCACCGGACTAGCGGGAGTAGATGAGCAGTTCTTC. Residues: CASSGTGLAGVDEQFF.